The text below deals with one TCR beta chain. Germline loops: CDR1 SGHRS, CDR2 YFSETQ. V lost 4 bases and J lost 9; bases outside the gene matches: 10. The CDR3 contains 15 residues. The sample belongs to a study of blood T cell repertoires in COVID-19. Study-wide background: The samples span acute and convalescent COVID-19 from the United States, Italy and Spain. Nucleic acid was either cDNA or gDNA, and it came from T cells, B-cell-depleted T cells, or PBMCs.

Clones were sequenced by immunoSEQ multiplex PCR, and TCRdb holds only the in-frame ones, with some missing. The table records under 200,000 clones, around nine tenths of them present only once. The chain links TRBV5-1 to TRBJ1-4; the match to TRBD1 covers 9 bases. This TCR was recovered from a man between 70 and 80 years old with acute or convalescent COVID-19. Sequenced sample: peripheral blood. CDR3 residues: CASSPGGQGSKKLFF. The CDR3 coding sequence is TGCGCCAGCAGCCCCGGGGGACAGGGATCCAAAAAACTGTTTTTT.